This T cell receptor (beta chain) derives from a study of blood T cell repertoires in COVID-19. The overall study: Specimens from acute and convalescent COVID-19 originated in the United States, Italy and Spain. PBMCs, B-cell-depleted T cells, or T cells were the source of the cDNA or gDNA that made up the material.

Original processing methods: Nucleated cell number was recorded as an estimate derived from reference gene primer amplification. Produced via immunoSEQ multiplex PCR; TCRdb's table is partial and in-frame only. That table supplies the V and J calls and clone size; D and trimming were determined from the DNA. Here the sample spans about 120,000 clones, around 87% being singletons. V lost 7 bases to trimming and J lost 7 bases; unmatched junction nucleotides: 11. This CDR3 comprises 14 residues. Germline assignment: CDR1 SNHLY and CDR2 FYNNEI. Specimen: peripheral blood. The origin of this receptor is a woman in her 70s with acute or convalescent COVID-19. The V call is TRBV2, the J call TRBJ1-2; 8 bases line up with TRBD1. CDR3 in amino acids: CASTLTQQGAGYTF. The CDR3 bases are TGTGCCAGCACCCTTACCCAGCAGGGGGCTGGCTACACCTTC.